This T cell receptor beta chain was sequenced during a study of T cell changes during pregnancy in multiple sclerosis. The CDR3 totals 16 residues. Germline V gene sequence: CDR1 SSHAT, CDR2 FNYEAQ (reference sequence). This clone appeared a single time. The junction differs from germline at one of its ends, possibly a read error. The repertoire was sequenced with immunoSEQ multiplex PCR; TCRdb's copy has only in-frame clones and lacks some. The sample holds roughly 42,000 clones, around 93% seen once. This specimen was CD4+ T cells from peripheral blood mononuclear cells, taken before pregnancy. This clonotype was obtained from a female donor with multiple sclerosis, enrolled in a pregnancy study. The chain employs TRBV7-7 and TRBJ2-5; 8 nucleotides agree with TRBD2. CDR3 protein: CASSPNSGTGQETQYF. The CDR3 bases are TGTGCTAGCAGCCCTAATAGCGGGACGGGCCAAGAGACCCAGTACTTC.